These 17 T cell receptor beta chains were sequenced from one sample in a study of blood T cells in healthy people across ages. A second PCR of 7 to 11 cycles used a sample-barcoded 5' primer and a J-beta primer mix. TCRdb independently ran MiXCR on the 5' RACE reads; one entry per CDR3 protein. The sample lists fewer than 800,000 distinct CDR3 sequences; over 20% were seen once. Sequencing input: blood. All receptors derive from a man between 70 and 80 years old in good health.

A note on this clonotype: One end of the junction fails to match germline, which may point to a read error. V gene TRBV20-1 combines with J gene TRBJ2-5, with D perhaps matching TRBD2 (6 bases). The J call is doubtful: the DNA matches TRBJ2-1 better. The germline V gene has CDR1 DFQATT and CDR2 SNEGSKA (reference sequence). The CDR3 runs 15 residues. CDR3: CSAKRLAPPYNKQFF. The CDR3 DNA sequence: TGCAGTGCTAAGAGGCTAGCGCCGCCCTACAATAAGCAGTTCTTC.

This clonotype was observed a handful of times. The genes are TRBV5-4 and TRBJ2-3, with TRBD1 identical over 7 bases. Trimming took 0 bases from V and 0 from J; bases not matched to a gene: 4. The CDR3 is made up of 16 amino acids. Looked up from germline, CDR1 is SGHNT and CDR2 is YYREEE (reference sequence). The CDR3 loop is CASSLARTGSTDTQYF. The CDR3 region has the DNA TGTGCCAGCAGCTTGGCCAGGACAGGTAGCACAGATACGCAGTATTTT.

This clonotype was seen at least ten times. The chain uses TRBV20-1 and TRBJ1-6; possibly TRBD1 for D (6 bases). CDR3 length: 15 amino acids. The ends were cut back, 2 bases at V and 0 bases at J, with 8 bases in the middle. The germline gives CDR1 DFQATT, CDR2 SNEGSKA (reference sequence). The CDR3 DNA reads as TGCAGTGCTAGACGACAGGCCTCCTATAATTCACCCCTCCACTTT. Its protein is CSARRQASYNSPLHF.

V usage is TRBV28 and J usage is TRBJ2-5; D gene ambiguous. V gave up 5 bases and J gave up 5 bases, with 12 bases separating them. The CDR3 spans 13 residues. The germline gives CDR1 MDHEN, CDR2 SYDVKM. The CDR3 sequence: CASSLPFTETQYF. DNA of the CDR3: TGTGCCAGCAGTCTACCCTTTACTGAGACCCAGTACTTC.

The chain couples TRBV28 to TRBJ1-1; weak D call: TRBD1 (5 bases). This CDR3 comprises 13 residues. V lost 4 bases and J lost 3, with 9 bases in between. In germline, CDR1 is MDHEN, CDR2 SYDVKM. DNA of the CDR3: TGTGCCAGCAGTTCAGACAGCTACACTGAAGCTTTCTTT. Protein sequence: CASSSDSYTEAFF. The full variable domain, completed using reference TRBV28 and TRBJ1-1, is DVKVTQSSRYLVKRTGEKVFLECVQDMDHENMFWYRQDPGLGLRLIYFSYDVKMKEKGDIPEGYSVSREKKERFSLILESASTNQTSMYLCASSSDSYTEAFFGQGTRLTVV.

This clonotype was seen a few times. The chain has TRBV5-1 and TRBJ2-3, with 8 positions matching TRBD2. The trim removed 5 bases at V and 0 bases at J, leaving 5 bases unmatched. CDR1 is SGHRS and CDR2 is YFSETQ in the germline V gene. CDR3 length equals 15 residues. DNA of the CDR3: TGCGCCAGCAGGGGTACTAGCGGAAGCACAGATACGCAGTATTTT. Residues: CASRGTSGSTDTQYF.

This clonotype was counted between two and nine times. This chain links TRBV20-1 with TRBJ2-6; 9 bases align to TRBD2. This CDR3 is 18 amino acids long. Germline V gene sequence: CDR1 DFQATT, CDR2 SNEGSKA (reference sequence). The V and J ends lost 1 base and 0 bases, in that order; junction bases with no gene match: 7. CDR3 coding DNA: TGCAGTGCTAGAGGCCGACTAGCGGTTAGCTCTGGGGCCAACGTCCTGACTTTC. This translates into CSARGRLAVSSGANVLTF.

This clonotype was seen a few times. The rearrangement joins TRBV15 to TRBJ2-7, with TRBD2 matching 9 bases. Per the germline V gene, CDR1 is LNHNV and CDR2 is YYDKDF (reference sequence). V lost 8 bases and J lost 2; bases outside the gene matches: 1. There are 12 residues in the CDR3. In DNA form, the CDR3 reads TGTGCCACCCTAGCGGGGACCTACGAGCAGTACTTC. Its protein product is CATLAGTYEQYF.

The chain is built from TRBV2 and TRBJ2-3, with TRBD1 matching 8 bases. CDR1 is SNHLY, CDR2 FYNNEI, per germline. The ends lost 4 bases at V and 4 bases at J; junction bases unmatched: 7. This CDR3 comprises 15 residues. The CDR3 DNA reads as TGTGCCAGCAGTGTGAGACAGGGGAGGTCAGATACGCAGTATTTT. This sequence encodes CASSVRQGRSDTQYF.

This clonotype came up many times. J is TRBJ2-2 and V is TRBV12-3 or TRBV12-4; D may be TRBD1 (6 bases). The length of the CDR3 is 15 residues. The V end lost 5 bases, the J end lost 0 bases, and 10 bases lay between the germline ends. The CDR3 DNA reads as TGTGCCAGCAGTCCCCGACAGGCGAACACCGGGGAGCTGTTTTTT. It yields the protein CASSPRQANTGELFF.

This clonotype was recorded a few times. V and J are TRBV6-5 and TRBJ2-3, with D maybe TRBD2 (6 bases). V shed 6 bases and J shed 6 bases, with 16 bases lying between them. The CDR3 covers 14 residues. Germline loops: CDR1 MNHEY, CDR2 SVGAGI. CDR3 in amino acids: CASSTSGPGDTQYF. For the CDR3, the DNA is TGTGCCAGCAGCACCAGCGGGCCGGGGGATACGCAGTATTTT.

The CDR3 is CSARVDSQETQYF. The CDR3 nucleotides read TGCAGTGCTAGAGTTGACTCGCAAGAGACCCAGTACTTC. The genes are TRBV20-1 and TRBJ2-5, with D hard to call. This CDR3 is 13 amino acids long. Germline CDR1 is DFQATT and CDR2 is SNEGSKA (reference sequence). With 1 base removed from V and 2 bases from J, the gap between germline ends came to 8 bases.

This clonotype is medium-sized within its sample. The rearrangement joins TRBV7-2 to TRBJ2-3; a possible D gene is TRBD1 (6 bases). The CDR3 runs to 15 residues. CDR1 is SGHTA, CDR2 FQGNSA, per germline. V was trimmed by 5 bases and J by 2 bases, leaving 14 bases between them. As DNA, the CDR3 is TGTGCCAGCAGCACGACAGGTGCAAACACAGATACGCAGTATTTT. Translated: CASSTTGANTDTQYF.

The rearrangement uses TRBV4-3 and TRBJ2-5; D is perhaps TRBD2 (7 bases). Germline lookup yields CDR1 LGHNA and CDR2 YSLEER. Trimming took 3 bases from V and 0 from J, leaving 11 bases between them. The length of the CDR3 is 15 residues. The CDR3: CASSQERDNQETQYF. The CDR3 region has the DNA TGCGCCAGCAGCCAGGAGCGGGACAACCAAGAGACCCAGTACTTC.

The chain joins TRBV5-1 to TRBJ1-5; D not resolved. Per the germline V gene, CDR1 is SGHRS and CDR2 is YFSETQ. The CDR3 covers 13 residues. Trimming pared 0 bases from V and 6 bases from J, leaving 7 bases between. In DNA form, the CDR3 reads TGCGCCAGCAGCTTGGACGGGCCTCAGCCCCAGCATTTT. The encoded protein is CASSLDGPQPQHF.

This clonotype has only a few counts. The chain joins TRBV3-1 to TRBJ2-3; no definite D call. Trimming removed 3 bases from V and 5 bases from J, with 6 bases in between. This CDR3 comprises 12 residues. Germline CDR1 and CDR2: LGHDT and YNNKEL (reference sequence). CDR3 loop: CASSHLGDTQYF. Here the CDR3 DNA reads TGTGCCAGCAGCCACTTAGGAGATACGCAGTATTTT.

This clonotype was seen only a few times. This chain connects TRBV15 to TRBJ2-7; D is unclear. CDR1 and CDR2 (germline): LNHNV, YYDKDF (reference sequence). V was trimmed by 0 bases and J by 6 bases, leaving 9 bases between them. This CDR3 has 13 residues. CDR3 coding DNA: TGTGCCACCAGCAGAGAAGCGATTAGCGAGCAGTACTTC. Its translation is CATSREAISEQYF.